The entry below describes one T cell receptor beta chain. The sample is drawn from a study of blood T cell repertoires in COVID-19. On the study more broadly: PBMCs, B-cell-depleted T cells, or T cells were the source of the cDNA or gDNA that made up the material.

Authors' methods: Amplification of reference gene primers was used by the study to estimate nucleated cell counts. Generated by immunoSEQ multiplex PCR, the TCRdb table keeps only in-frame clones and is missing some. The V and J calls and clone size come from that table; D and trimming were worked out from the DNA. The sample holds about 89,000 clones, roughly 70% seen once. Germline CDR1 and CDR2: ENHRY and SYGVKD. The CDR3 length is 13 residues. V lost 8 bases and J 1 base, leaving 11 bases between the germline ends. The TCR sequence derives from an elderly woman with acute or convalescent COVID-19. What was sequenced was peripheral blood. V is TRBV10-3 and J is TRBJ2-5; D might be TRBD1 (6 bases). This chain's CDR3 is CAIDLQGQETQYF. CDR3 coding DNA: TGTGCCATCGACCTACAGGGCCAAGAGACCCAGTACTTC.